This T cell receptor (beta chain) was observed in a study of CD8 T cells in Susac syndrome. Reverse transcription of about 0.5 to 1 ug RNA was performed with random hexamers. The TCR beta CDR3 was amplified by immunoSEQ multiplex PCR across 54 Vbeta, 13 Jbeta. TCRdb re-analysed the immunoSEQ multiplex PCR reads in MiXCR, keeping a single row per CDR3 protein. Of about 150,000 distinct CDR3 sequences in the sample, around 93% were seen once. Study results and limitations: Individuals included in the TCR sequencing and HLA analysis were acknowledged by the study to be relatively few in number.

Trimming took 10 bases from V and 4 from J; bases not matched to a gene: 8. Germline V gene sequence: CDR1 ENHRY, CDR2 SYGVKD. This CDR3 comprises 14 residues. With respect to this clonotype: Its antigen is not known.

TCR beta sequencing covered blood CD8+ and CD4+ T cells. The multiple sclerosis control group comprised treatment-naive patients with stable or active relapsing-remitting disease. The receptor was isolated from a human donor with multiple sclerosis. The sample consisted of CD4+ T cells from PBMCs. The J gene is TRBJ2-3, the V gene TRBV10-3; 10 bases match TRBD2. The CDR3 DNA reads TGTGCCAGCGCCGGGACTAGCGTCGCAGATACGCAGTATTTT. Its translation is CASAGTSVADTQYF.